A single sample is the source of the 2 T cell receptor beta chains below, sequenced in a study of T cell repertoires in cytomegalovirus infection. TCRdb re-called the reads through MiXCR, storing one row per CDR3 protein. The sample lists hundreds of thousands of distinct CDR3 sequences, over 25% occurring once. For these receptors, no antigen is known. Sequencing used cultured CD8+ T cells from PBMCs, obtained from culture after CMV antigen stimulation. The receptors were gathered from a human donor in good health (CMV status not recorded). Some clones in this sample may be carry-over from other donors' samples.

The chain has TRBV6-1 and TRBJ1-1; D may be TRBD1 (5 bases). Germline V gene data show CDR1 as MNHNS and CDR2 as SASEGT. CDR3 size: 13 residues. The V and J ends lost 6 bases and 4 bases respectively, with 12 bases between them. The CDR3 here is CASSPDISTEAFF. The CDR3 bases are TGTGCCAGCAGCCCGGACATTTCCACTGAAGCTTTCTTT.

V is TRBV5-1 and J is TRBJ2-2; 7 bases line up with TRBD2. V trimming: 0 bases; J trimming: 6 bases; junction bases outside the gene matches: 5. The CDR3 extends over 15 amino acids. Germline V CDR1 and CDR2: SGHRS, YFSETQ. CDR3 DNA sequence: TGCGCCAGCAGCTTGGCCGAGACTAGCTCCGGGGAGCTGTTTTTT. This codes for CASSLAETSSGELFF.